The following is a TCR beta chain sequence with its context. No antigen is known for it. The data are from a study of shared clonotypes between healthy human individuals. The run depth of the assay was deep. The assay was immunoSEQ multiplex PCR, and TCRdb's table has in-frame clones only and misses some. Of around 1.1 million clones in the sample, around 78% were seen once. Trimming removed 6 bases at V and 4 bases at J, with 9 bases between. The germline V gene has CDR1 SNHLY and CDR2 FYNNEI. The CDR3 totals 12 residues. Study findings and constraints: Incomplete sequencing of sorted subsets was indicated by rarefaction despite large depth. Clonotypes which were not shared had lower generation probabilities than clonotypes that all four donors shared.

The chain recombines TRBV2 with TRBJ1-2; D call uncertain. Sequenced material: memory CD4+ T cells from PBMCs. The subset here: CD45RA-negative fraction. The TCR sequence derives from a man aged 18 to 30 in good health. Some clones in this sample may be carry-over from other donors' samples. The CDR3 region has the DNA TGTGCCAGCAGCCCCGGGTTCTATGGCTACACCTTC. This translates into CASSPGFYGYTF. Full variable domain (missing parts from reference TRBV2 and TRBJ1-2): EPEVTQTPSHQVTQMGQEVILRCVPISNHLYFYWYRQILGQKVEFLVSFYNNEISEKSEIFDDQFSVERPDGSNFTLKIRSTKLEDSAMYFCASSPGFYGYTFGSGTRLTVV.